This T cell receptor beta chain came from a study of T cells in Graves' hyperthyroidism and ophthalmopathy. RNA transcripts yielded amplified TCR beta CDR3 regions. Researchers ran a first-round RT-PCR on the TCR CDR3 using the HTBI primer set. TCRdb analysed the multiplex PCR reads with MiXCR anew, one entry per CDR3 protein. Among 95,000 to 110,000 distinct CDR3 sequences listed, approximately 48% were seen once. V dropped 4 bases and J dropped 11; count of bases not matched to a gene: 16. The germline CDR1 and CDR2 sequences are DFQATT and SNEGSKA (reference sequence). The CDR3 covers 14 residues. Study results and caveats: A model of 13 V-J pairs discriminated ophthalmopathy from stable hyperthyroidism. Most thyroid-expanded clonotypes above 0.001 were also found in blood.

Patients aged 18 to 65 had newly diagnosed hyperthyroidism of under 2 months' duration. Exclusion criteria comprised uncontrolled infection, other autoimmune disease, pregnancy or lactation. In regard to this clonotype: Antigen: not known.

The source of this sequence is a man in his forties with Graves' hyperthyroidism. Specimen: blood. This chain joins TRBV20-1 and TRBJ2-5; 7 nucleotides match TRBD1. Written as DNA, the CDR3 is TGCAGTGCTACCGACAGGGTGGGCCAATATACGCAGTACTTC. It is translated as CSATDRVGQYTQYF.